A single sample is the source of the 31 T cell receptor beta chains below, sequenced in a study of T cells in Graves' hyperthyroidism and ophthalmopathy. Template material for amplifying TCR beta CDR3 regions consisted of RNA transcripts. The TCR CDR3 was amplified in a first-round RT-PCR using the HTBI primer set. TCRdb reanalysed the multiplex PCR reads using MiXCR and keeps one entry per CDR3 protein. The sample lists 400,000 or so distinct CDR3 sequences; approximately 14% were seen once. What was sequenced was blood. These receptors all come from a woman aged 25 to 45 with Graves' ophthalmopathy.

This clonotype has a count of ten or more. The V call is TRBV10-3, the J call TRBJ1-5; TRBD1 might be the D (5 bases). Germline-derived CDR1 and CDR2 are ENHRY and SYGVKD. The CDR3 is made up of 12 amino acids. Between the trimmed V and J ends, which lost 6 bases and 3 bases, there was a span of 6 bases. Written as DNA, the CDR3 is TGTGCCATCAGACAGGACAATCAGCCCCAGCATTTT. As protein: CAIRQDNQPQHF.

In this sample, this clonotype turned up many times. The J gene is TRBJ2-5, the V gene TRBV7-9; D not certain. Trimming pared 4 bases from V and 1 base from J, leaving 10 bases between. Germline lookup yields CDR1 SEHNR and CDR2 FQNEAQ (reference sequence). The CDR3 length is 14 residues. The CDR3 DNA sequence: TGTGCCAGCAGCTCGCCGGGTTTCCAAGAGACCCAGTACTTC. Translating it yields CASSSPGFQETQYF.

This clonotype has at least ten counts. This chain joins TRBV6-1 and TRBJ1-2; D remains unclear. V lost 1 base, J lost 0 bases, and 9 bases lay in between. This CDR3 is 15 amino acids long. Germline-derived CDR1 and CDR2 are MNHNS and SASEGT. CDR3: CASSEVVLANYGYTF. CDR3 DNA: TGTGCCAGCAGTGAAGTAGTCCTTGCTAACTATGGCTACACCTTC.

Ten or more counts support this clonotype. The gene calls are TRBV28 and TRBJ2-7, with a tentative D call TRBD2 (6 bases). Germline V gene data show CDR1 as MDHEN and CDR2 as SYDVKM. Deletions cut 7 bases from V and 3 bases from J, with 13 bases between. The CDR3 is 13 amino acids. CDR3 loop: CASTFGGDYEQYF. As DNA, the CDR3 is TGTGCCAGCACCTTCGGGGGTGACTACGAGCAGTACTTC.

The chain recombines TRBV7-2 with TRBJ1-5; 8 bases are a match to TRBD1. The CDR3 is made up of 15 amino acids. From germline, CDR1 is SGHTA and CDR2 FQGNSA. With 2 bases clipped from V and 6 bases from J, the junction kept 6 bases outside the gene matches. The CDR3 sequence is CTSSLPGTGSQPQHF. CDR3 in DNA: TGTACCAGCAGCTTACCAGGGACAGGTAGTCAGCCCCAGCATTTT. The whole variable domain, remainder taken from reference TRBV7-2 and TRBJ1-5, is GAGVSQSPSNKVTEKGKDVELRCDPISGHTALYWYRQSLGQGLEFLIYFQGNSAPDKSGLPSDRFSAERTGGSVSTLTIQRTQQEDSAVYLCTSSLPGTGSQPQHFGDGTRLSIL.

This CDR3 is CASSGNSGVFF. CDR3 DNA sequence: TGTGCCAGCAGCGGTAACAGTGGGGTGTTCTTC. The chain combines TRBV5-4 with TRBJ2-1; D remains ambiguous. There are 11 residues in the CDR3. Germline loops: CDR1 SGHNT, CDR2 YYREEE (reference sequence). V dropped 4 bases and J dropped 15 bases, with 14 bases sitting between them.

This clonotype occurred many times. V usage is TRBV7-2 and J usage is TRBJ1-2; D is possibly TRBD1 (5 bases). Germline CDR1 and CDR2: SGHTA and FQGNSA. With 5 bases removed from V and 2 bases from J, the gap between germline ends came to 9 bases. This CDR3 has 13 amino acids. The CDR3 bases are TGTGCCAGCAGCCCCCGACAGAACTATGGCTACACCTTC. Translated: CASSPRQNYGYTF.

The chain combines TRBV14 with TRBJ2-7, with D possibly TRBD1 on 5 matching bases. The CDR3 length is 15 residues. Trimming removed 4 bases from V and 4 bases from J, with 17 bases in between. Germline CDR1 is SGHDN and CDR2 is FVKESK. The CDR3 reads CASSPIVARVYEQYF. The CDR3 bases are TGTGCCAGCAGCCCCATTGTGGCCAGGGTATACGAGCAGTACTTC.

The V call is TRBV29-1, the J call TRBJ2-7; 7 positions match TRBD2. J gave up 4 bases and V 7 bases, and 7 bases lay outside the gene matches. This CDR3 is 12 amino acids long. Germline assignment: CDR1 SQVTM and CDR2 ANQGSEA. CDR3 coding DNA: TGCAGCGCCCGAGACGGGGGGTACGAGCAGTACTTC. Its translation: CSARDGGYEQYF.

This clonotype was counted many times. V usage is TRBV6-2 or TRBV6-3 and J usage is TRBJ2-5, with a tentative D call TRBD2 (6 bases). Trimming shortened V by 2 bases and J by 5 bases, and 21 bases separated the two germline ends. Looked up from germline, CDR1 is MNHEY and CDR2 is SVGEGT. The CDR3 is 17 amino acids. CDR3 DNA: TGTGCCAGCAGTTACGGGCGGGGCCTAAGCCGGATGGAGACCCAGTACTTC. It specifies CASSYGRGLSRMETQYF.

In this sample, this clonotype turned up once. V gene TRBV7-2 combines with J gene TRBJ2-7; possible D gene TRBD2, 5 bases. The last part of the DNA fits TRBJ2-1 better; the J call may be wrong. Germline CDR1 is SGHTA and CDR2 is FQGNSA. The CDR3 extends over 14 amino acids. In nucleotides, the CDR3 is TGTGCCAGCAGCTTATCGAGGGTCGCCTACGAGCAGTTCTTC. Protein product: CASSLSRVAYEQFF.

The table lists this clonotype with many counts. This chain links TRBV15 with TRBJ2-3; 13 positions agree with TRBD2. Germline trimming cut 5 bases from V and 6 bases from J; bases unmatched to any gene: 11. The germline V gene encodes CDR1 LNHNV and CDR2 YYDKDF (reference sequence). This CDR3 comprises 17 residues. The CDR3 region has the DNA TGTGCCACCAGCCGCACACGGACTAGCGGGGGTTTGGATACGCAGTATTTT. Its protein is CATSRTRTSGGLDTQYF.

This clonotype came up many times. The chain links TRBV28 to TRBJ2-7, with D hard to call. CDR1 MDHEN and CDR2 SYDVKM come from the germline V gene. The CDR3 is 11 residues long. Trimming removed 6 bases at V and 3 bases at J, with 6 bases between. The CDR3, as DNA: TGTGCCAGCAGGGACCTCTACGAGCAGTACTTC. This gives the protein CASRDLYEQYF.

V is TRBV20-1 and J is TRBJ2-3; 15 bases match TRBD2. Germline-derived CDR1 and CDR2 are DFQATT and SNEGSKA (reference sequence). V lost 6 bases and J lost 1; bases outside the gene matches: 8. CDR3 size: 17 residues. The CDR3 sequence: CSASGLAGGGGTDTQYF. CDR3 in DNA: TGCAGTGCCTCGGGACTAGCGGGGGGTGGGGGCACAGATACGCAGTATTTT.

As to this clonotype: Possible read error: a much larger clone is one base away. The CDR3, as DNA: TGTGCCGGCAGTCTAAGGACAGGCCGGGCGTCCGAGCAGTACTTC. Its protein is CAGSLRTGRASEQYF. The chain carries TRBV6-4 and TRBJ2-7, with 7 bases identical to TRBD1. There are 15 residues in the CDR3. Germline-derived CDR1 and CDR2 are MRHNA and SNTAGT.

This clonotype was found many times. This chain connects TRBV11-2 to TRBJ2-1; maybe TRBD2 (7 bases). V was clipped by 1 base and J by 4 bases, with 14 bases between them. The germline V gene has CDR1 SGHAT and CDR2 FQNNGV. This CDR3 is 16 amino acids long. The CDR3: CASSLVRRGGYNEQFF. As DNA, the CDR3 is TGTGCCAGCAGCTTAGTACGGAGGGGGGGATACAATGAGCAGTTCTTC.

The chain combines TRBV24-1 with TRBJ1-2, with D uncertain. From germline, CDR1 is KGHDR and CDR2 SFDVKD. The CDR3 extends over 16 amino acids. V shed 9 bases and J shed 6 bases, with 25 bases lying between them. In DNA, the CDR3 is TGTGCCACCTCTCACCGTTTCTCACATGATGGGGATGGCTACACCTTC. Amino acid sequence: CATSHRFSHDGDGYTF.

This clonotype showed up many times. The gene calls are TRBV27 and TRBJ2-7; no reliable D call. Germline V gene sequence: CDR1 MNHEY, CDR2 SMNVEV (reference sequence). The CDR3 spans 13 residues. V dropped 6 bases and J dropped 7 bases, with 16 bases sitting between them. CDR3 sequence reads: CASSTTVGLEQYF. The CDR3 bases are TGTGCCAGCAGCACTACCGTCGGTCTAGAGCAGTACTTC.

The CDR3 is CASYSGMNTEAFF. The CDR3, as DNA: TGTGCCAGCTATTCAGGGATGAACACTGAAGCTTTCTTT. The J gene is TRBJ1-1, the V gene TRBV28; possibly TRBD1 for D (5 bases). This CDR3 comprises 13 residues. In germline, CDR1 is MDHEN, CDR2 SYDVKM. V was pared by 8 bases and J by 0 bases, with 10 bases between.

This clonotype was recorded at least ten times. The chain couples TRBV7-6 to TRBJ2-3; D remains ambiguous. V was cut by 2 bases and J by 3 bases, with 12 bases left in between. This CDR3 contains 15 residues. CDR1 is SGHVS, CDR2 FNYEAQ, per germline. The DNA of the CDR3 is TGTGCCAGCAGCTTAACGGTCCAGGTAACAGATACGCAGTATTTT. Its translation is CASSLTVQVTDTQYF.

This clonotype was counted at least ten times. The gene calls are TRBV5-1 and TRBJ2-1, with 8 bases fitting TRBD2. The CDR3 is made up of 12 amino acids. Germline loops: CDR1 SGHRS, CDR2 YFSETQ. J lost 8 bases, V lost 9 bases, and 7 bases had no gene match. CDR3 DNA: TGCGCCACCGGACGGGGGGGCCATGAGCAGTTCTTC. Translating it yields CATGRGGHEQFF.

This clonotype was recorded many times. V usage is TRBV6-1 and J usage is TRBJ2-5, with TRBD2 matching over 8 bases. The trim removed 5 bases at V and 5 bases at J, leaving 13 bases unmatched. The CDR3 has 16 amino acids. The germline CDR1 and CDR2 sequences are MNHNS and SASEGT. CDR3 sequence: CASSSRTGGAGETQYF. Written as DNA, the CDR3 is TGTGCCAGCAGTTCGCGAACCGGGGGGGCGGGGGAGACCCAGTACTTC.

On this clonotype: This may arise from a read error, as a much more abundant clone is one base away. V and J are TRBV28 and TRBJ2-5; possibly TRBD2 for D (6 bases). Germline loops: CDR1 MDHEN, CDR2 SYDVKM. The V gene lost 10 bases and the J gene lost 2 bases, with 14 bases spanning the gap. This CDR3 comprises 13 residues. CDR3 nucleotides: TGTGCCACCTACGGGCGGGGTCAAGAGACCCAGTACTTC. It translates to CATYGRGQETQYF.

This clonotype occurred a few times. A much larger clone sits a single nucleotide away, making a read error possible. The final CDR3 position lacks the conserved phenylalanine or tryptophan, pointing to a likely read error. This sequence joins TRBV20-1 and TRBJ2-5, with D unclear. V was clipped by 0 bases and J by 2 bases, with 10 bases between them. Germline V gives CDR1 DFQATT, CDR2 SNEGSKA (reference sequence). This CDR3 region has 14 residues. CDR3 in DNA: TGCAGTGCTAGAGATCGTGTCAGACAAGAGACCCAGTACCTC. It yields the protein CSARDRVRQETQYL.

This clonotype was found many times. The chain has TRBV28 and TRBJ2-7; TRBD1 is a possible D gene (5 bases). The CDR3 sequence is 13 residues long. In germline, CDR1 is MDHEN, CDR2 SYDVKM. The V end was cut by 5 bases, the J end by 6 bases, with 14 bases between. The CDR3 loop is CASSKVPGLEQYF. For the CDR3, the DNA is TGTGCCAGCAGTAAGGTGCCAGGGCTCGAGCAGTACTTC.

This clonotype was seen many times. The chain employs TRBV5-1 and TRBJ2-1; tentative D call: TRBD2 (7 bases). Germline V lookup: CDR1 SGHRS, CDR2 YFSETQ. The V end lost 4 bases, the J end lost 3 bases, and 20 bases lay between the germline ends. The CDR3 has 17 amino acids. CDR3 residues: CASSRGGGRAIYNEQFF. The CDR3 DNA follows: TGCGCCAGCAGCCGAGGGGGAGGGCGGGCGATCTACAATGAGCAGTTCTTC.

Many counts were recorded for this clonotype. The chain uses TRBV7-9 and TRBJ1-4; D is perhaps TRBD1 (6 bases). Germline CDR1 and CDR2: SEHNR and FQNEAQ (reference sequence). The germline V and J ends were trimmed by 7 bases and 1 base, with 10 bases remaining between them. The CDR3 runs 14 residues. The CDR3 region has the DNA TGTGCCAGCACCAACAGGGTAACTAATGAAAAACTGTTTTTT. This translates into CASTNRVTNEKLFF. Using reference TRBV7-9 and TRBJ1-4 for the parts outside the CDR3, the full variable domain is DTGVSQNPRHKITKRGQNVTFRCDPISEHNRLYWYRQTLGQGPEFLTYFQNEAQLEKSRLLSDRFSAERPKGSFSTLEIQRTEQGDSAMYLCASTNRVTNEKLFFGSGTQLSVL.

This clonotype occurred many times. The CDR3 region is CASSNQRSPLHF. CDR3 nucleotide sequence: TGCGCCAGCAGCAACCAAAGATCACCCCTCCACTTT. V usage is TRBV10-2 and J usage is TRBJ1-6; D is unresolved. Germline CDR1 and CDR2: WSHSY and SAAADI. V was pared by 6 bases and J by 10 bases, with 10 bases between. The CDR3 is made up of 12 amino acids.

In this sample, this clonotype turned up many times. The chain uses TRBV6-1 and TRBJ2-3; 7 positions match TRBD2. Germline V gene data show CDR1 as MNHNS and CDR2 as SASEGT. The CDR3 has 11 residues. The V gene end was trimmed by 9 bases and the J gene end by 10 bases; junction bases not matched to a gene: 7. DNA for the CDR3: TGTGCCAGTGGAACGGGGGGTGCGCAGTATTTT. Its translation: CASGTGGAQYF.

This clonotype was found many times. Here the CDR3 DNA reads TGTGCCAGCAGCTCCTCAACTAGCGGGCGTCGTTACGAGCAGTACTTC. Translating it yields CASSSSTSGRRYEQYF. The chain recombines TRBV13 with TRBJ2-7; TRBD2 matches at 9 bases. CDR1 is PRHDT and CDR2 is FYEKMQ in the germline V gene (reference sequence). V lost 4 bases, J lost 4 bases, and 11 bases stayed unmatched. This CDR3 contains 16 residues.

This clonotype was found many times. The gene calls are TRBV2 and TRBJ2-3; D possibly corresponds to TRBD2 (6 bases). Germline CDR1 is SNHLY and CDR2 is FYNNEI. The CDR3 loop spans 17 amino acids. V lost 4 bases to trimming and J lost 4 bases, with 21 bases between them. CDR3 region: CASSVSTGGTRPDTQYF. The CDR3 DNA sequence: TGTGCCAGCAGTGTGAGTACGGGCGGGACGCGGCCAGATACGCAGTATTTT.